This is a list of T cell receptor beta chains from one sample in a study of human versus mouse CDR3 diversity and MHC coevolution. Assay: immunoSEQ multiplex PCR; the TCRdb copy retains only in-frame clones and omits some. The table lists roughly 81,000 clones, 93% of them singletons. Sequencing was done on a sample of naive CD4+ T cells from blood. All receptors derive from a person aged 25 to 75 in good health. Both conserved end residues are part of each CDR3. The D gene is left open where the match is weak. The size of a clone is reported for some rows only, either as once, few or many, or as a class for expanded clones.

j_call	clone_size	cdr3_length	v_call	d_call	cdr3_aa	cdr3_nt
TRBJ2-1	NA	13	TRBV2	TRBD1	CASSVQGYNEQFF	TGTGCCAGCAGTGTACAGGGGTACAATGAGCAGTTCTTC
TRBJ2-3	NA	15	TRBV5-1	TRBD2	CASSFGGGRTDTQYF	TGCGCCAGCAGCTTTGGGGGGGGAAGAACAGATACGCAGTATTTT
TRBJ1-1	NA	14	TRBV6-1	TRBD1	CASSRTGAFTEAFF	TGTGCCAGCAGCCGGACAGGGGCCTTCACTGAAGCTTTCTTT
TRBJ2-5	NA	14	TRBV29-1	NA	CSGDKLNLQETQYF	TGCAGCGGGGACAAATTAAACCTCCAAGAGACCCAGTACTTC
TRBJ2-7	NA	14	TRBV7-6	TRBD2	CASSPIRGEGEQYF	TGTGCCAGCAGCCCCATCCGGGGGGAGGGAGAGCAGTACTTC
TRBJ1-2	NA	15	TRBV6-1	NA	CASSDSRGSAYGYTF	TGTGCCAGCAGTGATAGCCGCGGGTCCGCCTATGGCTACACCTTC
TRBJ2-7	NA	14	TRBV6-6	TRBD2	CASSYASGSREQYF	TGTGCCAGCAGTTACGCTAGCGGGAGTCGGGAGCAGTACTTC
TRBJ2-7	few	14	TRBV19	TRBD2	CASSTTSQTYEQYF	TGTGCCAGTAGTACGACTAGCCAAACCTACGAGCAGTACTTC
TRBJ1-1	once	14	TRBV4-2	NA	CASSQVDTSAEAFF	TGTGCCAGCAGCCAAGTCGACACGTCGGCTGAAGCTTTCTTT
TRBJ2-7	once	15	TRBV11-2	NA	CASSLVIGVSYEQYF	TGTGCCAGCAGCTTAGTTATCGGGGTCTCCTACGAGCAGTACTTC
TRBJ2-7	NA	15	TRBV27	NA	CASSSPGTPPYEQYF	TGTGCCAGCAGTTCCCCGGGGACACCTCCTTACGAGCAGTACTTC
TRBJ1-4	once	15	TRBV5-6	NA	CASSLADRSNEKLFF	TGTGCCAGCAGCTTGGCCGACAGGAGTAATGAAAAACTGTTTTTT
TRBJ2-7	NA	14	TRBV6-1	TRBD1	CASNGDRVTHEQYF	TGTGCCAGCAACGGGGACAGGGTGACACACGAGCAGTACTTC
TRBJ2-5	NA	12	TRBV29-1	NA	CSVAGGAKTQYF	TGCAGCGTTGCCGGGGGTGCGAAGACCCAGTACTTC
TRBJ1-2	NA	16	TRBV9	TRBD1	CASSVGGQGANYGYTF	TGTGCCAGCAGCGTGGGTGGACAGGGAGCTAACTATGGCTACACCTTC
TRBJ1-2	few	15	TRBV10-2	TRBD1	CASSEATGVHYGYTF	TGCGCCAGCAGTGAGGCAACAGGGGTTCACTATGGCTACACCTTC